The 31 T cell receptor beta chains listed next were all sequenced from one sample in a study of cytomegalovirus exposure and HLA in healthy donors. Amplification used 60 Vbeta primers and 13 Jbeta primers. TCRdb keeps only in-frame clones here, not all; method: immunoSEQ multiplex PCR. The sample yields 150,000 or so clones, 65% to 70% seen once. Source material: PBMCs. The receptors come from a man aged 30 to 39 in good health and CMV-seropositive.

This chain uses TRBV5-1 with TRBJ1-5; D might be TRBD1 (6 bases). Between the trimmed V and J ends, which lost 0 bases and 0 bases, there was a span of 10 bases. This CDR3 is built from 16 residues. Germline CDR1 is SGHRS and CDR2 is YFSETQ. CDR3 coding DNA: TGCGCCAGCAGCTTGGGGACAGCCGGTAGCAATCAGCCCCAGCATTTT. Translation gives CASSLGTAGSNQPQHF.

The J gene is TRBJ2-7, the V gene TRBV13; no definite D call. The V and J ends lost 2 bases and 6 bases respectively, with 8 bases between them. The germline V gene has CDR1 PRHDT and CDR2 FYEKMQ (reference sequence). This CDR3 is 12 amino acids long. This chain's CDR3 is CASSLLGSEQYF. DNA of the CDR3: TGTGCCAGCAGCTTACTCGGTTCCGAGCAGTACTTC.

The table lists this clone with a few counts. The chain combines TRBV5-1 with TRBJ1-1; the D gene is possibly TRBD1 (6 bases). CDR1 SGHRS and CDR2 YFSETQ come from the germline V gene. Trimming cost V 1 base and J 3 bases, with 10 bases left between them. The CDR3 extends over 14 amino acids. The CDR3: CASSLFGGYTEAFF. In DNA form, the CDR3 reads TGCGCCAGCAGCTTGTTTGGGGGCTACACTGAAGCTTTCTTT.

The V and J genes are TRBV2 and TRBJ2-1; 13 nucleotides line up with TRBD2. V trimming: 7 bases; J trimming: 0 bases; junction bases outside the gene matches: 9. The germline V gene has CDR1 SNHLY and CDR2 FYNNEI. CDR3 size: 18 residues. The CDR3 sequence is CASNRLAGGPSSYNEQFF. The CDR3 region has the DNA TGTGCCAGCAACAGACTAGCGGGAGGACCTAGCTCCTACAATGAGCAGTTCTTC.

In its sample, this clone was seen a few times. The identical CDR3 is also encoded by other nucleotide sequences in the sample. J is TRBJ2-5 and V is TRBV6-5; D not resolved. Germline CDR1 and CDR2: MNHEY and SVGAGI. V was clipped by 2 bases and J by 5 bases, with 6 bases between them. This CDR3 is 12 amino acids long. The CDR3 DNA sequence: TGTGCCAGCAGTTACCCCGGGGAGACCCAGTACTTC. The encoded protein is CASSYPGETQYF.

This clone appeared a single time. V and J are TRBV5-1 and TRBJ2-1; 10 nucleotides agree with TRBD2. CDR3 length: 15 residues. The V gene's germline CDR1 is SGHRS and CDR2 YFSETQ. V trimming: 5 bases; J trimming: 0 bases; junction bases outside the gene matches: 2. The CDR3 here is CASRIAGGSYNEQFF. CDR3 sequence (DNA): TGCGCCAGCAGGATAGCGGGGGGCTCCTACAATGAGCAGTTCTTC.

The CDR3: CASSPREGPHEQYF. The CDR3 nucleotides are TGTGCCAGTAGTCCGCGGGAAGGCCCCCACGAGCAGTACTTC. The rearrangement joins TRBV19 to TRBJ2-5; D may be TRBD2 (6 bases). The better agreement between TRBJ2-7 and the DNA end casts doubt on the J call. This CDR3 comprises 14 residues. Germline CDR1 LNHDA, CDR2 SQIVND (reference sequence).

The sample holds a few counts of this clone. V usage is TRBV9 and J usage is TRBJ2-1; D ambiguous. This CDR3 is built from 11 residues. Between the trimmed V and J ends, which lost 3 bases and 8 bases, there was a span of 6 bases. The germline CDR1 and CDR2 sequences are SGDLS and YYNGEE. The DNA of the CDR3 is TGTGCCAGCAGCGGTATTCATGAGCAGTTCTTC. Residues: CASSGIHEQFF.

The chain couples TRBV9 to TRBJ1-1; possible D gene TRBD1, 6 bases. The CDR3 consists of 15 residues. The germline V gene encodes CDR1 SGDLS and CDR2 YYNGEE. Trimming pared 5 bases from V and 0 bases from J, leaving 14 bases between. CDR3 sequence (DNA): TGTGCCAGCAGTCTAGGCCAGGGGCTGAACACTGAAGCTTTCTTT. It is translated as CASSLGQGLNTEAFF.

The chain carries TRBV30 and TRBJ1-1; TRBD1 aligns across 7 bases. After removal of 1 base from V and 5 bases from J, the junction contained 4 bases not matched to a gene. CDR1 and CDR2 from the germline V gene are GTSNPN and SVGIG (reference sequence). The CDR3 spans 13 residues. The CDR3 DNA is TGTGCCTGGAGTGGACAGGGTTTAACTGAAGCTTTCTTT. It codes for CAWSGQGLTEAFF.

This clone was picked up a small number of times. This chain links TRBV6-4 with TRBJ1-3; 7 nucleotides align to TRBD1. Germline V gives CDR1 MRHNA, CDR2 SNTAGT. With V trimmed by 0 bases and J by 0 bases, 5 bases remained unmatched. The CDR3 contains 17 residues. CDR3 nucleotides: TGTGCCAGCAGTGACTCGCGGGGACAGACCTCTGGAAACACCATATATTTT. This translates into CASSDSRGQTSGNTIYF.

The chain carries TRBV4-1 and TRBJ2-7, with 8 nucleotides matching TRBD2. The V gene's germline CDR1 is MGHRA and CDR2 YSYEKL. The CDR3 loop spans 14 amino acids. Trimming removed 2 bases from V and 3 bases from J; junction bases left unmatched: 3. CDR3 amino acids: CASSQTTSGYEQYF. CDR3 bases: TGCGCCAGCAGCCAAACCACTAGCGGCTACGAGCAGTACTTC.

Here the CDR3 DNA reads TGTGCCAGCAGCCTTAACTGGTTTGAGGGACTAGCGGGAGGGGGGGAGCAGTACTTC. Encoded protein: CASSLNWFEGLAGGGEQYF. The chain recombines TRBV7-9 with TRBJ2-7; TRBD2 aligns across 16 bases. V trimming: 5 bases; J trimming: 7 bases; junction bases outside the gene matches: 17. This CDR3 is built from 19 residues. Per germline, CDR1 SEHNR and CDR2 FQNEAQ (reference sequence).

The chain recombines TRBV27 with TRBJ2-1; possibly TRBD1 for D (5 bases). The CDR3 has 13 amino acids. Germline assignment: CDR1 MNHEY and CDR2 SMNVEV (reference sequence). Trimming left V 9 bases short and J 0 bases short, with 9 bases between. CDR3 residues: CASRQYSYNEQFF. CDR3 bases: TGTGCCAGTCGACAGTACTCCTACAATGAGCAGTTCTTC.

This rearrangement joins TRBV6-5 to TRBJ2-5; 7 nucleotides match TRBD1. The end of the DNA aligns better with TRBJ2-7, so the J call may be wrong. Germline CDR1 reads MNHEY; CDR2 reads SVGAGI. CDR3 length equals 13 residues. CDR3 amino acids: CASSLTGVNEQYF. As DNA, the CDR3 is TGTGCCAGCAGTCTCACAGGGGTAAACGAGCAGTACTTC.

Notes on this clone: A much more abundant neighbour one base away suggests this may be a read error. This specimen includes other DNA sequences encoding the same CDR3. The rearrangement links TRBV30 to TRBJ1-5; TRBD1 matches 7 bases. The CDR3 contains 15 residues. Germline V lookup: CDR1 GTSNPN, CDR2 SVGIG (reference sequence). CDR3 bases: TGCGCCTGGAGAATTAGAGACAGGGTAAATCAGCCCCAGCATTTT. Translated: CAWRIRDRVNQPQHF.

The J gene is TRBJ1-5, the V gene TRBV6-1; 7 bases are shared with TRBD1. V was pared by 5 bases and J by 4 bases, with 5 bases of the junction left unmatched. The germline CDR1 and CDR2 sequences are MNHNS and SASEGT. The CDR3 spans 14 residues. CDR3 bases: TGTGCCAGCAGTTGGGGACAGATAAATCAGCCCCAGCATTTT. Amino acid sequence: CASSWGQINQPQHF.

The CDR3 nucleotides read TGTGCCAGCAGTTCCCCGGGAAGGGCGGACTATGGCTACACCTTC. Protein product: CASSSPGRADYGYTF. The chain employs TRBV2 and TRBJ1-2; D not certain. CDR3 length: 15 amino acids. Deletions cut 5 bases from V and 3 bases from J, with 16 bases between. CDR1 is SNHLY, CDR2 FYNNEI, per germline. Complete variable domain (other parts from reference TRBV2 and TRBJ1-2): EPEVTQTPSHQVTQMGQEVILRCVPISNHLYFYWYRQILGQKVEFLVSFYNNEISEKSEIFDDQFSVERPDGSNFTLKIRSTKLEDSAMYFCASSSPGRADYGYTFGSGTRLTVV.

This clone has a handful of counts. The chain has TRBV29-1 and TRBJ2-5; 9 nucleotides align to TRBD1. V gave up 7 bases and J gave up 5 bases; unmatched junction bases: 8. The germline CDR1 and CDR2 sequences are SQVTM and ANQGSEA. The CDR3 sequence is 13 residues long. This chain's CDR3 is CSAVQGAGETQYF. The CDR3 nucleotides are TGCAGCGCTGTACAGGGGGCAGGGGAGACCCAGTACTTC.

The rearrangement joins TRBV5-5 to TRBJ1-1; no reliable D call. Trimming removed 1 base at V and 2 bases at J, with 6 bases between. CDR1 is SGHKS and CDR2 is YYEKEE in the germline V gene (reference sequence). This CDR3 region has 13 residues. In DNA form, the CDR3 reads TGTGCCAGCAGCTTGCCTCCTAACACTGAAGCTTTCTTT. It codes for CASSLPPNTEAFF.

V is TRBV6-5 and J is TRBJ2-7; 8 bases align to TRBD1. With 6 bases clipped from V and 1 base from J, the junction kept 8 bases outside the gene matches. The CDR3 spans 15 residues. CDR1 and CDR2 (germline): MNHEY, SVGAGI. CDR3 sequence reads: CASSWTTGVSYEQYF. The CDR3, as DNA: TGTGCCAGCAGCTGGACGACAGGGGTTTCCTACGAGCAGTACTTC.

V is TRBV5-1 and J is TRBJ1-1; TRBD1 matches 7 bases. Germline CDR1 and CDR2: SGHRS and YFSETQ. The CDR3 has 16 amino acids. V lost 4 bases and J lost 1; bases outside the gene matches: 10. CDR3 sequence: CASSPQGGQKNTEAFF. The DNA for the CDR3 is TGCGCCAGCAGCCCACAAGGGGGACAGAAGAACACTGAAGCTTTCTTT.

There are a few counts of this clone. In nucleotides, the CDR3 is TGCGCCAGCAGCTTAGCTCCTGAAACCCCGGAGCAGTTCTTC. Translating gives CASSLAPETPEQFF. The rearrangement joins TRBV5-1 to TRBJ2-1; D gene uncertain. CDR3 length: 14 amino acids. Germline CDR1 SGHRS, CDR2 YFSETQ. V was pared by 2 bases and J by 10 bases, with 16 bases between.

This clone has a handful of counts. V gene TRBV27 combines with J gene TRBJ2-7; 14 bases fit TRBD2. The CDR3 length is 17 residues. Trimming at V came to 6 bases and at J to 2 bases, leaving 9 bases not matched to a gene. CDR1 and CDR2 from the germline V gene are MNHEY and SMNVEV (reference sequence). CDR3 loop: CASSFSGLAGATYEQYF. In DNA form, the CDR3 reads TGTGCCAGCAGCTTCTCGGGACTAGCGGGAGCGACCTACGAGCAGTACTTC.

This clone was found a few times. V is TRBV5-6 and J is TRBJ1-1, with D tentatively TRBD1 (5 bases). Trimming shortened V by 4 bases and J by 0 bases, and 25 bases separated the two germline ends. Germline CDR1 reads SGHDT; CDR2 reads YYEEEE. The length of the CDR3 is 19 residues. CDR3 in amino acids: CASSLEIGGVRPMNTEAFF. CDR3 coding DNA: TGTGCCAGCAGCCTGGAGATCGGGGGGGTGCGGCCCATGAACACTGAAGCTTTCTTT.

This chain connects TRBV10-3 to TRBJ2-2; a possible D gene is TRBD2 (6 bases). Trimming took 10 bases from V and 7 from J, leaving 19 bases between them. This CDR3 has 14 amino acids. Per germline, CDR1 ENHRY and CDR2 SYGVKD. CDR3 sequence: CATESGVSGGELFF. DNA of the CDR3: TGTGCCACTGAGTCGGGAGTCAGTGGCGGGGAGCTGTTTTTT.

J is TRBJ1-5 and V is TRBV6-5; D is unclear. This CDR3 has 14 amino acids. Trimming left V 6 bases short and J 0 bases short, with 9 bases between. Germline V gene sequence: CDR1 MNHEY, CDR2 SVGAGI. CDR3 sequence (DNA): TGTGCCAGCAGAGGTCAGGATAGCAATCAGCCCCAGCATTTT. It codes for CASRGQDSNQPQHF.

V usage is TRBV5-1 and J usage is TRBJ2-3; a weak D match, TRBD2 (7 bases). The CDR3 is 14 amino acids. CDR1 is SGHRS and CDR2 is YFSETQ in the germline V gene. Trimming removed 2 bases at V and 4 bases at J, with 11 bases between. The CDR3 nucleotides read TGCGCCAGCAGCTTAGGAGGGGGGGCAGATACGCAGTATTTT. Residues: CASSLGGGADTQYF. The entire variable domain, with the rest obtained from reference TRBV5-1 and TRBJ2-3, is as follows: KAGVTQTPRYLIKTRGQQVTLSCSPISGHRSVSWYQQTPGQGLQFLFEYFSETQRNKGNFPGRFSGRQFSNSRSEMNVSTLELGDSALYLCASSLGGGADTQYFGPGTRLTVL.

On this clone itself: One end of the junction is discordant with germline, which a read error may explain. The CDR3 reads CASHLADSKDTQYF. The CDR3 region has the DNA TGTGCCAGTCACTTAGCCGACAGCAAAGATACGCAGTATTTT. The chain couples TRBV2 to TRBJ2-3; D is perhaps TRBD1 (5 bases). The CDR3 is made up of 14 amino acids. Germline CDR1 is SNHLY and CDR2 is FYNNEI. Complete variable domain (other parts from reference TRBV2 and TRBJ2-3): EPEVTQTPSHQVTQMGQEVILRCVPISNHLYFYWYRQILGQKVEFLVSFYNNEISEKSEIFDDQFSVERPDGSNFTLKIRSTKLEDSAMYFCASHLADSKDTQYFGPGTRLTVL.

The chain uses TRBV2 and TRBJ1-5; TRBD1 matches 8 bases. The CDR3 totals 14 residues. CDR1 is SNHLY, CDR2 FYNNEI, per germline. Losses at the gene ends were 4 bases for V and 7 bases for J; bases not matched to a gene: 6. CDR3 sequence reads: CASSGQGKDQPQHF. The CDR3 DNA follows: TGTGCCAGCAGTGGACAGGGGAAGGACCAGCCCCAGCATTTT.

The chain is built from TRBV18 and TRBJ2-7, with D maybe TRBD2 (5 bases). V gave up 3 bases and J gave up 9 bases, with 12 bases separating them. CDR1 is KGHSH and CDR2 is LQKENI in the germline V gene. The CDR3 has 12 residues. The CDR3: CASSPGSAGQYF. In nucleotides, the CDR3 is TGTGCCAGCTCACCTGGGAGCGCGGGGCAGTACTTC.